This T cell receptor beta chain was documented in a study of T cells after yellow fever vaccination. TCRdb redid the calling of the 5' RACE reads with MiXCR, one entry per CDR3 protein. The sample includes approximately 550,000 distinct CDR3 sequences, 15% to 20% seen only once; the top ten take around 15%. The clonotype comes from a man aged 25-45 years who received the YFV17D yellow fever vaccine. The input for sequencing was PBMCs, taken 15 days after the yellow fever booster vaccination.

CDR3 sequence: CASSWGTGRNEQFF. In DNA form, the CDR3 reads TGTGCCAGTAGTTGGGGGACAGGGAGGAATGAGCAGTTCTTC. The chain employs TRBV19 and TRBJ2-1; 9 nucleotides agree with TRBD1. The length of the CDR3 is 14 residues. Per the germline V gene, CDR1 is LNHDA and CDR2 is SQIVND (reference sequence). Trimming at V came to 5 bases and at J to 7 bases, leaving 6 bases not matched to a gene.